This T cell receptor beta chain was recorded in a study of blood T cell repertoires in COVID-19. Authors' processing steps: Reference gene primer amplification yielded estimated nucleated cell counts. TCRdb keeps only in-frame clones here, not all; method: immunoSEQ multiplex PCR. Clone size and V and J calls were adopted from that table, with D and trimming inferred from the DNA. The sample consists of approximately 160,000 clones, roughly 80% of them appearing once. This clonotype was obtained from a man between 18 and 35 years old with active or convalescent COVID-19. Specimen: peripheral blood.

The DNA for the CDR3 is TGTGCCACCAGCAGACTATTGGGAGATAGCAATCAGCCCCAGCATTTT. Translation: CATSRLLGDSNQPQHF. This rearrangement joins TRBV15 to TRBJ1-5; no reliable D call. The V end was cut by 2 bases, the J end by 0 bases, with 11 bases between. CDR1 LNHNV and CDR2 YYDKDF come from the germline V gene (reference sequence). This CDR3 region has 16 residues. Combining the CDR3 with reference TRBV15 and TRBJ1-5 gives the whole variable domain DAMVIQNPRYQVTQFGKPVTLSCSQTLNHNVMYWYQQKSSQAPKLLFHYYDKDFNNEADTPDNFQSRRPNTSFCFLDIRSPGLGDTAMYLCATSRLLGDSNQPQHFGDGTRLSIL.